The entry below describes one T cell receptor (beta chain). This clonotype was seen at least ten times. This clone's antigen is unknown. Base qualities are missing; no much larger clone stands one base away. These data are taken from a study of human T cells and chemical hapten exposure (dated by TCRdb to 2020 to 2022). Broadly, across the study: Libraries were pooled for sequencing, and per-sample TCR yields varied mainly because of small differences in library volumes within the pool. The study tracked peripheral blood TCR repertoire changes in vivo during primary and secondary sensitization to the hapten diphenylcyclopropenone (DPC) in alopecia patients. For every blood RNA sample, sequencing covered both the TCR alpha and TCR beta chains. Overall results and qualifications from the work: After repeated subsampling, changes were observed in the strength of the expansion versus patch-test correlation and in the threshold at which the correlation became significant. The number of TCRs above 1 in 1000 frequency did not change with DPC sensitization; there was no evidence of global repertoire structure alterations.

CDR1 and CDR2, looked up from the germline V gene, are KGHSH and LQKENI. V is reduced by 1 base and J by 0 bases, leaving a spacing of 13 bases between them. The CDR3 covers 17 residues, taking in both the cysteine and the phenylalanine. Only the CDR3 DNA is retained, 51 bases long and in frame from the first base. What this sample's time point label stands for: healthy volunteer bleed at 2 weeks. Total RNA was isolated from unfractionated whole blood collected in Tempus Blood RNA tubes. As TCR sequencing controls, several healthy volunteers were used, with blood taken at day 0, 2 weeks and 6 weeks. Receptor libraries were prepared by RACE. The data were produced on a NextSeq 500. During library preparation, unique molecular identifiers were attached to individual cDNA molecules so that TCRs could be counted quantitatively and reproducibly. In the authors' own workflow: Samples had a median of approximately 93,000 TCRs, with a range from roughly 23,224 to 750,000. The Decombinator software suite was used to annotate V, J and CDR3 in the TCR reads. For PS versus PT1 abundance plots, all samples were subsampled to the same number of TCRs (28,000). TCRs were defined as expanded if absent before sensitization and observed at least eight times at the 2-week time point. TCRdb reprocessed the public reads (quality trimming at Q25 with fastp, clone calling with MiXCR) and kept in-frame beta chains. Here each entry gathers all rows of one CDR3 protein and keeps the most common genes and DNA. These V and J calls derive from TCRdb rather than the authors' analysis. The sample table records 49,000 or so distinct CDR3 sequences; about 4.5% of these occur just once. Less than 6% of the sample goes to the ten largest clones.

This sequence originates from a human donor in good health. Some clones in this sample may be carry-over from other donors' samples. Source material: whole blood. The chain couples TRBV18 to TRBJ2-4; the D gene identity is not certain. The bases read TGTGCCAGCTCACCACTCGCAACAGAGATAGCCAAAAACATTCAGTACTTC. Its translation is CASSPLATEIAKNIQYF.